The rows below give T cell receptor beta chains drawn from one sample of a study of identical twins. TCRdb used MiXCR to reprocess the 5' RACE reads, holding one entry per CDR3 protein. The data contain about 340,000 distinct CDR3 sequences, approximately 8.7% of them singletons. Input material: naive T cells sorted from blood. These receptors were obtained from a woman in her forties or fifties in good health. The CDR3 runs from the conserved cysteine through the conserved F or W. Fields, in order: J gene, clone size, D gene, V gene, CDR3 protein, CDR3 DNA. D genes are given only for firm matches. Size is stated for part of the rows, as once, few or many counts, or as a class when the clone is expanded.

J: TRBJ2-7; size: -; D: -; V: TRBV29-1; CDR3: CSVAGTLEFYEQYF; DNA: TGCAGCGTTGCCGGGACTCTGGAATTCTACGAGCAGTACTTC
J: TRBJ2-1; size: few; D: -; V: TRBV5-1; CDR3: CASNVATSYNEQFF; DNA: TGCGCCAGCAACGTGGCGACCTCCTACAATGAGCAGTTCTTC
J: TRBJ2-3; size: few; D: -; V: TRBV10-3; CDR3: CAIKSQVPGDTQYF; DNA: TGTGCCATCAAGTCCCAGGTACCTGGGGATACGCAGTATTTT
J: TRBJ2-3; size: -; D: TRBD1; V: TRBV6-2/TRBV6-3; CDR3: CASRPRGQGIDTQYF; DNA: TGTGCCAGCAGGCCCCGGGGACAGGGGATAGATACGCAGTATTTT
J: TRBJ2-1; size: -; D: -; V: TRBV9; CDR3: CASSPTALSYNEQFF; DNA: TGTGCCAGCAGCCCCACCGCACTCTCCTACAATGAGCAGTTCTTC
J: TRBJ1-5; size: few; D: -; V: TRBV6-1; CDR3: CATNGGDGGNQPQHF; DNA: TGTGCCACTAACGGGGGGGATGGGGGCAATCAGCCCCAGCATTTT
J: TRBJ2-3; size: -; D: -; V: TRBV3-1; CDR3: CASSQGGTSTQYF; DNA: TGTGCCAGCAGCCAAGGGGGGACATCCACGCAGTATTTT
J: TRBJ2-4; size: -; D: -; V: TRBV7-8; CDR3: CASSPRTVLAKNIQYF; DNA: TGTGCCAGCAGCCCCCGGACTGTGCTAGCCAAAAACATTCAGTACTTC
J: TRBJ2-5; size: -; D: TRBD1; V: TRBV4-1; CDR3: CASRQPGGQETQYF; DNA: TGCGCCAGTCGGCAACCAGGGGGCCAAGAGACCCAGTACTTC
J: TRBJ2-5; size: few; D: TRBD2; V: TRBV12-3/TRBV12-4; CDR3: CASSSKRELKETQYF; DNA: TGTGCCAGCAGTTCAAAGCGGGAACTAAAAGAGACCCAGTACTTC
J: TRBJ2-1; size: few; D: -; V: TRBV10-3; CDR3: CAIRAPRQGSSYNEQFF; DNA: TGTGCCATCAGGGCCCCCCGGCAGGGGAGCTCCTACAATGAGCAGTTCTTC
J: TRBJ2-1; size: many; D: TRBD2; V: TRBV5-1; CDR3: CASSLSGRGSSYNEQFF; DNA: TGCGCCAGCAGTCTTAGCGGGAGGGGAAGCTCCTACAATGAGCAGTTCTTC
J: TRBJ2-3; size: -; D: -; V: TRBV2; CDR3: CARGGPRTDTQYF; DNA: TGTGCCAGAGGAGGCCCCCGCACAGATACGCAGTATTTT
J: TRBJ2-1; size: -; D: TRBD2; V: TRBV5-6; CDR3: CASFNTGTSAFNEQFF; DNA: TGTGCCAGCTTCAACACCGGGACTAGCGCGTTTAATGAGCAGTTCTTC
J: TRBJ2-3; size: -; D: -; V: TRBV20-1; CDR3: CSARALEIGTDTQYF; DNA: TGCAGTGCTAGAGCCCTAGAAATCGGCACAGATACGCAGTATTTT
J: TRBJ2-7; size: -; D: TRBD2; V: TRBV7-9; CDR3: CASSPPTGTSIYEQYF; DNA: TGTGCCAGCAGCCCTCCCACCGGGACTAGCATTTACGAGCAGTACTTC
J: TRBJ1-1; size: -; D: TRBD1; V: TRBV7-9; CDR3: CASSPGDREFVAFF; DNA: TGTGCCAGCAGCCCCGGGGACAGGGAGTTCGTAGCTTTCTTT
J: TRBJ2-2; size: many; D: -; V: TRBV28; CDR3: CASSSPIQNTGELFF; DNA: TGTGCCAGCAGTTCTCCCATCCAGAACACCGGGGAGCTGTTTTTT
J: TRBJ2-5; size: -; D: -; V: TRBV30; CDR3: CAWRIQETQYF; DNA: TGTGCCTGGAGAATTCAAGAGACCCAGTACTTC
J: TRBJ2-3; size: many; D: -; V: TRBV20-1; CDR3: CSALSGSKDTQYF; DNA: TGCAGTGCCCTTTCAGGGTCTAAGGATACGCAGTATTTT
J: TRBJ2-1; size: few; D: -; V: TRBV5-1; CDR3: CASSVSGIYNEQFF; DNA: TGCGCCAGCAGCGTCAGCGGAATCTACAATGAGCAGTTCTTC
J: TRBJ1-1; size: many; D: TRBD1; V: TRBV5-1; CDR3: CASSFTGTATEAFF; DNA: TGCGCCAGCAGCTTCACCGGGACAGCCACTGAAGCTTTCTTT
J: TRBJ1-2; size: few; D: -; V: TRBV10-2; CDR3: CASKQLQFSANYGYTF; DNA: TGCGCCAGCAAACAGCTACAATTTTCAGCTAACTATGGCTACACCTTC
J: TRBJ1-1; size: many; D: -; V: TRBV4-1; CDR3: CASSQWPKGPNTEAFF; DNA: TGCGCCAGCAGCCAATGGCCAAAGGGCCCGAACACTGAAGCTTTCTTT
J: TRBJ1-1; size: many; D: -; V: TRBV29-1; CDR3: CSVDQGLNTEAFF; DNA: TGCAGCGTTGACCAGGGCTTGAACACTGAAGCTTTCTTT
J: TRBJ2-3; size: -; D: -; V: TRBV9; CDR3: CASSPGAVPRTDTQYF; DNA: TGTGCCAGCAGCCCTGGGGCGGTCCCCCGCACAGATACGCAGTATTTT
J: TRBJ2-2; size: many; D: TRBD1; V: TRBV29-1; CDR3: CSVGTGNTGELFF; DNA: TGCAGCGTCGGGACAGGGAACACCGGGGAGCTGTTTTTT
J: TRBJ2-3; size: many; D: TRBD1; V: TRBV29-1; CDR3: CSVEARDRGTDTQYF; DNA: TGCAGCGTTGAGGCACGGGACAGAGGCACAGATACGCAGTATTTT
J: TRBJ2-7; size: many; D: -; V: TRBV10-3; CDR3: CAIWDTPYEQYF; DNA: TGTGCCATCTGGGACACCCCCTACGAGCAGTACTTC
J: TRBJ2-6; size: few; D: -; V: TRBV24-1; CDR3: CATSAPSGSGANVLTF; DNA: TGTGCCACCAGTGCGCCTTCAGGGTCTGGGGCCAACGTCCTGACTTTC
J: TRBJ1-4; size: -; D: -; V: TRBV11-2; CDR3: CASSLDRTKDEKLFF; DNA: TGTGCCAGCAGCTTAGACAGGACTAAAGATGAAAAACTGTTTTTT
J: TRBJ1-4; size: many; D: -; V: TRBV20-1; CDR3: CSARDVAGLGEKLFF; DNA: TGCAGTGCTAGAGATGTGGCAGGACTGGGAGAAAAACTGTTTTTT
J: TRBJ2-5; size: -; D: -; V: TRBV29-1; CDR3: CSVEDVRGGETQYF; DNA: TGCAGCGTTGAAGATGTCAGGGGAGGGGAGACCCAGTACTTC
J: TRBJ2-3; size: -; D: -; V: TRBV6-5; CDR3: CASAGQQDTQYF; DNA: TGTGCCAGCGCAGGACAGCAGGATACGCAGTATTTT
J: TRBJ2-7; size: many; D: TRBD2; V: TRBV4-1; CDR3: CASSQVTSGRAGQYF; DNA: TGCGCCAGCAGCCAAGTTACTAGCGGGAGGGCCGGGCAGTACTTC
J: TRBJ2-1; size: few; D: TRBD2; V: TRBV3-1; CDR3: CASSQGTSSYNEQFF; DNA: TGTGCCAGCAGCCAAGGGACTAGCTCCTACAATGAGCAGTTCTTC
J: TRBJ2-1; size: many; D: -; V: TRBV3-1; CDR3: CASSHLGLPSSYNEQFF; DNA: TGTGCCAGCAGCCACCTTGGACTTCCTAGCTCCTACAATGAGCAGTTCTTC
J: TRBJ2-4; size: many; D: TRBD1; V: TRBV29-1; CDR3: CSVRTGGSKNIQYF; DNA: TGCAGCGTTCGGACAGGGGGCTCCAAAAACATTCAGTACTTC
J: TRBJ2-2; size: many; D: TRBD2; V: TRBV12-3/TRBV12-4; CDR3: CASSRGTSLHTGELFF; DNA: TGTGCCAGCAGTAGAGGGACTAGCCTACACACCGGGGAGCTGTTTTTT
J: TRBJ1-4; size: -; D: -; V: TRBV7-6; CDR3: CASSLGGWQARNEKLFF; DNA: TGTGCCAGCAGCTTAGGAGGGTGGCAGGCCCGAAATGAAAAACTGTTTTTT
J: TRBJ2-5; size: -; D: TRBD2; V: TRBV20-1; CDR3: CSARDSDGGRVRETQYF; DNA: TGCAGTGCTAGAGATAGCGACGGCGGGAGGGTCCGCGAGACCCAGTACTTC
J: TRBJ2-2; size: -; D: -; V: TRBV24-1; CDR3: CATSVSGNTGELFF; DNA: TGTGCCACTAGTGTGTCGGGGAACACCGGGGAGCTGTTTTTT
J: TRBJ2-7; size: few; D: -; V: TRBV3-1; CDR3: CASSQGGYYEQYF; DNA: TGTGCCAGCAGCCAAGGGGGCTACTACGAGCAGTACTTC
J: TRBJ2-3; size: many; D: TRBD2; V: TRBV29-1; CDR3: CSVGVVAGSTDTQYF; DNA: TGCAGCGTTGGTGTGGTAGCGGGAAGCACAGATACGCAGTATTTT
J: TRBJ2-1; size: many; D: -; V: TRBV6-5; CDR3: CASKGSRNNEQFF; DNA: TGTGCCAGCAAGGGGTCCCGAAACAATGAGCAGTTCTTC
J: TRBJ2-2; size: few; D: -; V: TRBV5-4; CDR3: CASSLAVGGGTDGELFF; DNA: TGTGCCAGCAGCTTGGCAGTAGGGGGCGGGACGGACGGGGAGCTGTTTTTT
J: TRBJ2-7; size: -; D: TRBD1; V: TRBV7-9; CDR3: CASSTGQAYYEQYF; DNA: TGTGCCAGCAGCACCGGACAGGCATACTACGAGCAGTACTTC
J: TRBJ2-1; size: -; D: TRBD1; V: TRBV3-1; CDR3: CASSQASGQGWREQFF; DNA: TGTGCCAGCAGCCAAGCCTCCGGACAGGGGTGGCGGGAGCAGTTCTTC